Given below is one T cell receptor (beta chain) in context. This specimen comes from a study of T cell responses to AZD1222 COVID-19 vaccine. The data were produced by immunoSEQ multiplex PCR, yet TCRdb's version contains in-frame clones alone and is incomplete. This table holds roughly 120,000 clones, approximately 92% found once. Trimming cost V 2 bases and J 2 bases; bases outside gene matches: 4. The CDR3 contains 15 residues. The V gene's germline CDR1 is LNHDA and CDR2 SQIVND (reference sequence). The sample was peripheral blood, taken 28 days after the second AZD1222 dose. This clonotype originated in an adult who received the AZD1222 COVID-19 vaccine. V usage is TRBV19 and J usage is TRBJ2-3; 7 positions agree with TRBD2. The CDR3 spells CASSITAGVTDTQYF. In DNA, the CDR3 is TGTGCCAGTAGTATAACCGCGGGGGTCACAGATACGCAGTATTTT.